This record concerns one T cell receptor (beta chain) sequence. Its antigen is undetermined. Expressed TCRB transcripts were sequenced after all isolated RNA was converted to cDNA. Data came from immunoSEQ multiplex PCR; TCRdb stores just in-frame clones and leaves some out. The data contain 150,000 to 200,000 clones, around 63% of them seen just once; the ten biggest clones take up 0.08% to 0.1%. The sample originates from a study of beta chain features in type 1 diabetes. Study-level background: Regarding age, gender and cell yields, patients proved similar to healthy donors. Points from the study as a whole: The study left unresolved whether HLA type influences TCRB rearrangement. TCRB CDR3s were moderately but significantly shorter in Type 1 diabetes patients in all four CD4+ subsets.

Staining for CD45RO/CCR7/CD25/CD127/CD95/CD27 allowed sorting of CD4+ naive, central memory, regulatory and stem cell-like memory cells. This CDR3 contains 15 residues. Germline V gene lookup returns CDR1 ENHRY and CDR2 SYGVKD. Trimming left V 4 bases short and J 3 bases short, with 13 bases between. The sample taken for sequencing was naive CD4+ T cells from blood. The source of this sequence is a young man with type 1 diabetes. This chain links TRBV10-3 with TRBJ2-1, with a tentative D call TRBD1 (6 bases). The CDR3 loop is CAISVPRGLYNEQFF. DNA for the CDR3: TGTGCCATCAGTGTCCCCAGGGGCCTCTACAATGAGCAGTTCTTC.